Following are 9 T cell receptor beta chains from one sample sequenced in a study of CD8 T cells in Susac syndrome. An amount of RNA that ranged from roughly 0.5 to 1 ug was reverse transcribed with random hexamers. Using its own MiXCR run on the immunoSEQ multiplex PCR reads, TCRdb lists one record per CDR3 protein. The table has over 130,000 distinct CDR3 sequences, over 90% seen once. Sequenced material: CD4+ T cells from PBMCs. The receptors shown here come from a human donor with Susac syndrome.

This CDR3 is CASSQRSGTVNNEQFF. Here the CDR3 DNA reads TGCGCCAGCAGCCAGCGATCCGGGACAGTAAACAATGAGCAGTTCTTC. V is TRBV4-1 and J is TRBJ2-1; 7 bases line up with TRBD1. This CDR3 is 16 amino acids long. Losses at the gene ends were 3 bases for V and 5 bases for J; bases not matched to a gene: 10. Germline CDR1 and CDR2: MGHRA and YSYEKL.

The chain combines TRBV29-1 with TRBJ2-5, with 7 bases matching TRBD2. There are 13 residues in the CDR3. The germline CDR1 and CDR2 sequences are SQVTM and ANQGSEA. The J segment lost 5 bases and the V segment lost 6 bases, leaving 9 bases of the junction unmatched. The CDR3 nucleotides read TGCAGCGTCGGGAGGACTGATTGGGAGACCCAGTACTTC. This encodes CSVGRTDWETQYF.

This sequence joins TRBV5-1 and TRBJ2-5; a possible D gene is TRBD1 (6 bases). Germline lookup yields CDR1 SGHRS and CDR2 YFSETQ. The CDR3 is 15 amino acids. V lost 4 bases and J 3 bases, leaving 16 bases between the germline ends. The CDR3 loop reads CASSIQGNGKETQYF. The CDR3 DNA reads as TGCGCCAGCAGCATTCAGGGGAATGGAAAAGAGACCCAGTACTTC. Full variable domain (missing parts from reference TRBV5-1 and TRBJ2-5): KAGVTQTPRYLIKTRGQQVTLSCSPISGHRSVSWYQQTPGQGLQFLFEYFSETQRNKGNFPGRFSGRQFSNSRSEMNVSTLELGDSALYLCASSIQGNGKETQYFGPGTRLLVL.

This chain connects TRBV25-1 to TRBJ2-1; 8 bases are a match to TRBD1. This CDR3 has 14 amino acids. Trimming took 3 bases from V and 9 from J; bases not matched to a gene: 7. Per the germline V gene, CDR1 is MGHDK and CDR2 is SYGVNS. CDR3 bases: TGTGCCAGCAGTGACCAGGGGGCGAGGGCTGAGCAGTTCTTC. Protein product: CASSDQGARAEQFF.

V and J are TRBV5-1 and TRBJ2-4; no firm D call. The CDR3 is 12 amino acids. Trimming took 3 bases from V and 8 from J, leaving 9 bases between them. Germline assignment: CDR1 SGHRS and CDR2 YFSETQ. The CDR3 sequence: CASSSPGDIQYF. DNA for the CDR3: TGCGCCAGCAGCTCCCCCGGTGACATTCAGTACTTC.

The chain couples TRBV12-3 or TRBV12-4 to TRBJ2-1, with 8 bases fitting TRBD1. This CDR3 region has 15 residues. J was trimmed by 6 bases and V by 5 bases; bases with no gene match: 9. This CDR3 reads CASSTGTGVPNEQFF. The CDR3 region has the DNA TGTGCCAGCAGTACCGGGACAGGCGTACCCAATGAGCAGTTCTTC.

This clonotype showed up just once. The rearrangement uses TRBV20-1 and TRBJ2-1; 11 bases fit TRBD2. Trimming removed 4 bases from V and 0 bases from J; junction bases left unmatched: 5. CDR1 and CDR2 from the germline V gene are DFQATT and SNEGSKA (reference sequence). This CDR3 is built from 16 residues. The CDR3 nucleotides are TGCAGTGCTACTACTAGCGGGGGCCACTCCTACAATGAGCAGTTCTTC. It is translated as CSATTSGGHSYNEQFF.

The V and J genes are TRBV6-5 and TRBJ2-1; D ambiguous. V shed 10 bases and J shed 5 bases, with 9 bases lying between them. There are 11 residues in the CDR3. The germline V gene encodes CDR1 MNHEY and CDR2 SVGAGI. The CDR3 here is CANRSNNEQFF. The CDR3 DNA sequence: TGTGCCAACAGATCGAACAATGAGCAGTTCTTC.

This chain uses TRBV3-1 with TRBJ1-1; 8 nucleotides align to TRBD1. CDR3 length equals 15 residues. After removal of 2 bases from V and 7 bases from J, the junction contained 9 bases not matched to a gene. CDR1 and CDR2 (germline): LGHDT, YNNKEL (reference sequence). CDR3 DNA: TGTGCCAGCAGCCAATCAGGGGGCGTCTCCTTTGAAGCTTTCTTT. It specifies CASSQSGGVSFEAFF.